This entry lists 8 T cell receptor beta chains sequenced from one sample in a study of CXCR3-negative and CXCR3-positive naive CD8 T cells. Study-wide findings and caveats: Greater hydrophobicity was found in TRB CDR3s of CXCR3-positive naive cells than of CXCR3-negative naive cells.

These receptors have no identified antigens. The study made its TRB cDNA libraries by 5' RACE, adding UMI labels. TCRdb re-called the 5' RACE reads; one entry per CDR3 protein, DNA not given. Its clone listing holds some 150,000 distinct CDR3 sequences. The sequenced sample consisted of naive CXCR3+ CD8+ T cells from blood. Stated subset: CD45RO-CCR7+CD27+CD95- naive CD8+ T cells expressing CXCR3 (TNR3+). These receptors were collected from a human donor in good health. Some clones in this sample may be carry-over from other donors' samples.

CDR3 region: CASSIGTGYQPQHF. V gene TRBV6-5 combines with J gene TRBJ1-5; TCRdb outputs TRBD1, but without DNA this stays unchecked. Per germline, CDR1 MNHEY and CDR2 SVGAGI. This CDR3 is 14 amino acids long.

The chain has TRBV7-9 and TRBJ2-1; TCRdb calls TRBD1, which cannot be checked without DNA. Germline V CDR1 and CDR2: SEHNR, FQNEAQ (reference sequence). This CDR3 has 16 amino acids. This CDR3 is CASSPPWTGEGGEQFF.

CDR3 sequence: CASSFFDRNTEAFF. This sequence joins TRBV5-1 and TRBJ1-1. Germline V gene data show CDR1 as SGHRS and CDR2 as YFSETQ. This CDR3 contains 14 residues. Combining the CDR3 with reference TRBV5-1 and TRBJ1-1 gives the whole variable domain KAGVTQTPRYLIKTRGQQVTLSCSPISGHRSVSWYQQTPGQGLQFLFEYFSETQRNKGNFPGRFSGRQFSNSRSEMNVSTLELGDSALYLCASSFFDRNTEAFFGQGTRLTVV.

V usage is TRBV10-3 and J usage is TRBJ1-2; TCRdb's D call of TRBD1 is untestable without DNA. CDR1 ENHRY and CDR2 SYGVKD come from the germline V gene. The CDR3 runs 16 residues. The CDR3 reads CAITPGQGFASGGYTF.

The chain couples TRBV12-3 or TRBV12-4 to TRBJ1-2; the D call from TCRdb, TRBD1, cannot be confirmed without DNA. This CDR3 region has 12 residues. The CDR3 spells CASMGGLYGYTF.

The V call is TRBV7-9, the J call TRBJ2-5. The CDR3 contains 12 residues. The germline V gene encodes CDR1 SEHNR and CDR2 FQNEAQ (reference sequence). The CDR3 loop is CASSSKEWTQYF. The full variable domain, rest sourced from reference TRBV7-9 and TRBJ2-5, is DTGVSQNPRHKITKRGQNVTFRCDPISEHNRLYWYRQTLGQGPEFLTYFQNEAQLEKSRLLSDRFSAERPKGSFSTLEIQRTEQGDSAMYLCASSSKEWTQYFGPGTRLLVL.

The CDR3 region is CASSPRQTNEQYF. The V call is TRBV7-9, the J call TRBJ2-7. The CDR3 contains 13 residues. Germline CDR1 is SEHNR and CDR2 is FQNEAQ (reference sequence).

The CDR3 reads CASSLMRTGARNEQFF. The V gene is TRBV7-3, the J gene TRBJ2-1; checking the TCRdb D call of TRBD1 is not possible without DNA. The CDR3 runs to 16 residues. Germline CDR1 and CDR2: SGHTA and FQGTGA. The whole variable domain, remainder taken from reference TRBV7-3 and TRBJ2-1, is GAGVSQTPSNKVTEKGKYVELRCDPISGHTALYWYRQSLGQGPEFLIYFQGTGAADDSGLPNDRFFAVRPEGSVSTLKIQRTERGDSAVYLCASSLMRTGARNEQFFGPGTRLTVL.